What follows are 19 T cell receptor beta chains derived from one specimen sequenced in a study of breast tumors, draining lymph nodes, adjacent tissues. Breast cancer patients provided tissue from their axillary draining lymph nodes. In TCRdb, the multiplex PCR reads were re-called with MiXCR into one record per CDR3 protein. Of around 130,000 distinct CDR3 sequences in the sample, about 20% were seen once. Material: axillary lymph node tissue. Receptor source: a female donor with breast cancer. Some clones in this sample may be carry-over from other donors' samples.

For this clonotype: This sequence may be a read error, since a much larger clone differs from it by one base. The chain recombines TRBV6-2 or TRBV6-3 with TRBJ2-7; no definite D call. This CDR3 spans 12 amino acids. V was clipped by 6 bases and J by 3 bases, with 9 bases between them. CDR1 is MNHEY and CDR2 is SVGEGT in the germline V gene. CDR3 sequence reads: CASRYVVYEQYF. In DNA, the CDR3 is TGTGCCAGCAGGTACGTAGTCTACGAGCAGTACTTC.

This clonotype was detected ten times or more. The genes are TRBV7-3 and TRBJ2-5; 9 nucleotides align to TRBD2. The germline V gene encodes CDR1 SGHTA and CDR2 FQGTGA. V shed 5 bases and J 3 bases; nucleotides not matched to a gene: 1. The CDR3 loop spans 13 amino acids. The CDR3 here is CASSRLAEETQYF. CDR3 DNA sequence: TGTGCCAGCAGCCGACTAGCGGAAGAGACCCAGTACTTC.

Concerning this clonotype itself: A junction boundary mismatches the germline segment, possibly from a read error. The rearrangement links TRBV11-1 to TRBJ2-2; 10 bases fit TRBD1. The length of the CDR3 is 18 residues. Germline V lookup: CDR1 SGHAT, CDR2 FQDESV (reference sequence). The CDR3 reads CAGSPTPGTGVGGGELFF. The CDR3 DNA follows: TGTGCCGGCAGCCCTACCCCAGGGACAGGGGTCGGTGGCGGGGAGCTGTTTTTT.

This clonotype was observed many times. V is TRBV10-2 and J is TRBJ2-1; D is unclear. This CDR3 is 13 amino acids long. V lost 5 bases and J lost 9, with 14 bases in between. CDR1 is WSHSY, CDR2 SAAADI, per germline. This CDR3 is CASSSDAPGEQFF. The CDR3, as DNA: TGCGCCAGCAGTTCAGATGCCCCAGGTGAGCAGTTCTTC.

The chain combines TRBV3-1 with TRBJ2-7; D is undetermined. The V end was cut by 2 bases, the J end by 2 bases, with 10 bases between. This CDR3 contains 14 residues. Per germline, CDR1 LGHDT and CDR2 YNNKEL (reference sequence). CDR3 loop: CASSQSAKPYEQYF. The CDR3 bases are TGTGCCAGCAGCCAATCGGCCAAGCCCTACGAGCAGTACTTC.

In its sample, this clonotype was seen many times. J is TRBJ1-5 and V is TRBV20-1; possible D gene TRBD1, 5 bases. The CDR3 is made up of 15 amino acids. From germline, CDR1 is DFQATT and CDR2 SNEGSKA (reference sequence). Between the trimmed V and J ends, which lost 0 bases and 2 bases, there was a span of 11 bases. This chain's CDR3 is CSARDLGVGNQPQHF. Here the CDR3 DNA reads TGCAGTGCTAGAGATTTGGGGGTAGGCAATCAGCCCCAGCATTTT.

V is TRBV20-1 and J is TRBJ1-1; D ambiguous. The CDR3 length is 12 residues. The V gene lost 6 bases and the J gene lost 3 bases, with 11 bases spanning the gap. Germline V CDR1 and CDR2: DFQATT, SNEGSKA (reference sequence). Written as DNA, the CDR3 is TGCAGTGCGGCCCGAATGGACACTGAAGCTTTCTTT. It translates to CSAARMDTEAFF.

On this clonotype: This sequence may be a read error, since a much larger clone differs from it by one base. The J gene is TRBJ1-5, the V gene TRBV10-3; D is uncertain. The CDR3 is made up of 13 amino acids. The V gene's germline CDR1 is ENHRY and CDR2 SYGVKD. The CDR3 DNA follows: TGTGCCGTCAGTGAGGAGGGAGTGAGGCCCCAGCATTTT. Its translation: CAVSEEGVRPQHF.

As concerns this clonotype: Given a much more abundant clone one base away, this may be a read error. V gene TRBV6-6 combines with J gene TRBJ2-5; perhaps TRBD1 as D (6 bases). Germline-derived CDR1 and CDR2 are MNHNY and SVGAGI (reference sequence). The CDR3 sequence is 14 residues long. The V and J ends lost 0 bases and 5 bases respectively, with 10 bases between them. CDR3 DNA: TGTGCCAGCAGTTACTCGACGAGGGGGGAGACCCAGTACTTC. This sequence encodes CASSYSTRGETQYF.

There are many counts of this clonotype. The rearrangement links TRBV19 to TRBJ1-5, with D perhaps TRBD1 (5 bases). V lost 8 bases and J lost 4, with 6 bases in between. The CDR3 length is 11 residues. Per germline, CDR1 LNHDA and CDR2 SQIVND (reference sequence). The DNA for the CDR3 is TGTGCCAGTGGGGGTAATCAGCCCCAGCATTTT. Its translation: CASGGNQPQHF.

The DNA for the CDR3 is TGTGCCAGCAGGGGAGCAAACGCTCGCCACAATGAGCAGTTCTTC. Translated, it gives CASRGANARHNEQFF. V and J are TRBV14 and TRBJ2-1; tentative D call: TRBD2 (5 bases). Germline CDR1 SGHDN, CDR2 FVKESK. V was trimmed by 6 bases and J by 5 bases, leaving 17 bases between them. The length of the CDR3 is 15 residues.

This clonotype was detected a few times. The conserved phenylalanine or tryptophan normally closing the CDR3 is absent here, so this likely arose from a read error. V gene TRBV30 combines with J gene TRBJ2-5, with D tentatively TRBD2 (5 bases). Germline V gene sequence: CDR1 GTSNPN, CDR2 SVGIG (reference sequence). The CDR3 has 15 residues. The V gene lost 4 bases and the J gene lost 4 bases, with 19 bases spanning the gap. The CDR3 DNA sequence: TGTGCCTGGAACGCCGGACTGTCGCCGTCAGAGACCCAGTACCTC. This sequence encodes CAWNAGLSPSETQYL.

This clonotype was counted many times. The DNA of the CDR3 is TGTGCCAGCAGCCACCAGGACAGGGGCTACAATGAGCAGTTCTTC. As protein: CASSHQDRGYNEQFF. The rearrangement joins TRBV11-2 to TRBJ2-1, with TRBD1 matching 9 bases. Germline V CDR1 and CDR2: SGHAT, FQNNGV. V gave up 5 bases and J gave up 3 bases; unmatched junction bases: 5. The CDR3 loop spans 15 amino acids.

This clonotype was seen ten or more times. The chain recombines TRBV15 with TRBJ2-5; 10 bases line up with TRBD1. Per the germline V gene, CDR1 is LNHNV and CDR2 is YYDKDF (reference sequence). The CDR3 extends over 17 amino acids. With V trimmed by 1 base and J by 3 bases, 8 bases remained unmatched. In DNA form, the CDR3 reads TGTGCCACCAGCAGAGCCCGATTAGGACAGGGGGAAGAGACCCAGTACTTC. Translated, it gives CATSRARLGQGEETQYF.

This clonotype showed up many times. V usage is TRBV2 and J usage is TRBJ2-3; 9 bases align to TRBD2. V lost 1 base to trimming and J lost 4 bases; unmatched junction nucleotides: 9. Germline CDR1 reads SNHLY; CDR2 reads FYNNEI. The CDR3 runs to 17 residues. The CDR3 reads CASSEGVAGGMPDTQYF. As DNA, the CDR3 is TGTGCCAGCAGTGAAGGGGTCGCGGGAGGGATGCCAGATACGCAGTATTTT.

This clonotype was seen ten or more times. The chain has TRBV6-1 and TRBJ1-2, with a possible D match to TRBD1 (5 bases). Trimming took 4 bases from V and 4 from J, leaving 16 bases between them. Germline-derived CDR1 and CDR2 are MNHNS and SASEGT. The CDR3 is 15 amino acids. The CDR3 coding sequence is TGTGCCAGCAGTGGCGACAGCCCAATTTTCTATGGCTACACCTTC. As protein: CASSGDSPIFYGYTF.

This clonotype was seen ten or more times. This chain links TRBV2 with TRBJ1-4; D is undetermined. Trimming removed 2 bases from V and 4 bases from J, with 8 bases in between. In germline, CDR1 is SNHLY, CDR2 FYNNEI. The CDR3 extends over 14 amino acids. CDR3 sequence: CASSEQLNNEKLFF. The CDR3 nucleotides read TGTGCCAGCAGTGAACAGTTGAATAATGAAAAACTGTTTTTT.

A note on this clonotype: This may arise from a read error, as a much more abundant clone is one base away. Since no conserved phenylalanine or tryptophan closes the CDR3, a read error is the likely cause. This sequence joins TRBV12-3 or TRBV12-4 and TRBJ2-2, with D perhaps assigned TRBD1 or TRBD2 (5 bases each). The CDR3 sequence is 13 residues long. Trimming cost V 4 bases and J 4 bases, with 7 bases left between them. The CDR3 DNA follows: TGTGCCAGCAGTTCGGGGACCACCGGGGAGCTGTTTTCT. It codes for CASSSGTTGELFS.

The table lists this clonotype with a count of one. This may arise from a read error, as a much more abundant clone is one base away. Since the CDR3 does not end with the conserved phenylalanine or tryptophan, this likely comes from a read error. This chain connects TRBV19 to TRBJ2-2, with D perhaps matching TRBD1 (5 bases). V was clipped by 3 bases and J by 7 bases, with 12 bases between them. The CDR3 sequence is 14 residues long. Germline assignment: CDR1 LNHDA and CDR2 SQIVND (reference sequence). Here the CDR3 DNA reads TGTGCCAGTAGTATCACAGGCGTAGGCGGGGAGCTGTTTTCT. This sequence encodes CASSITGVGGELFS.